This TCR beta chain was recovered during a study of blood T cell repertoires in COVID-19. The CDR3 is 16 residues long. V was clipped by 4 bases and J by 5 bases; unmatched bases: 8. Germline-derived CDR1 and CDR2 are MNHNS and SASEGT. The protocol was immunoSEQ multiplex PCR, while the TCRdb copy is restricted to in-frame clones and leaves out a portion. Of approximately 100,000 clones listed, 80% to 95% are singletons. This clone was recorded only once. The specimen sequenced was peripheral blood. J is TRBJ1-5 and V is TRBV6-1; 10 bases are a match to TRBD1. The sequence was obtained from a man in his sixties or seventies with acute or convalescent COVID-19. CDR3 loop: CASSARGQGIYQPQHF. The CDR3 DNA reads TGTGCCAGCAGTGCCCGGGGACAGGGGATATATCAGCCCCAGCATTTT.